This T cell receptor (beta chain) was documented in a study of blood T cell repertoires in COVID-19. Study at large: Italy, Spain and the United States were the sources of the convalescent and acute COVID-19 samples. From T cells, B-cell-depleted T cells, or PBMCs came the material, which was cDNA or gDNA.

This clone was picked up one time. There are 17 residues in the CDR3. Germline CDR1 and CDR2: SGDLS and YYNGEE. Between the trimmed V and J ends, which lost 0 bases and 3 bases, there was a span of 18 bases. Profiled with immunoSEQ multiplex PCR; TCRdb holds only in-frame clones, not every one. The table shows a few hundred thousand clones, with 86% occurring only once. This chain joins TRBV9 and TRBJ1-1; TRBD1 is a possible D gene (6 bases). Sequencing was performed on peripheral blood. The source of this sequence is a man older than 75 with acute or convalescent COVID-19. The CDR3 coding sequence is TGTGCCAGCAGCGTAGGGACAGCTACTCGTTCGGACACTGAAGCTTTCTTT. Translation gives CASSVGTATRSDTEAFF. The whole variable domain, filled in from reference TRBV9 and TRBJ1-1, reads DSGVTQTPKHLITATGQRVTLRCSPRSGDLSVYWYQQSLDQGLQFLIQYYNGEERAKGNILERFSAQQFPDLHSELNLSSLELGDSALYFCASSVGTATRSDTEAFFGQGTRLTVV.